This T cell receptor beta chain was retrieved from a study of blood T cells in healthy people across ages. A second PCR of 7 to 11 cycles used a sample-barcoded 5' primer and a J-beta primer mix. Via MiXCR, TCRdb re-called the 5' RACE reads, giving one row per CDR3 protein. Here the sample spans about 560,000 distinct CDR3 sequences, about 28% being singletons. J gave up 2 bases and V 3 bases, and 5 bases lay outside the gene matches. The CDR3 runs 16 residues. CDR1 is SGHTA, CDR2 FQGNSA, per germline. Separately, the same data were catalogued under a study of T cells of mothers and their children.

The sequence was obtained from a boy aged 2 to 10 in good health. The J gene is TRBJ2-7, the V gene TRBV7-2, with 12 nucleotides matching TRBD2. The sample comprised blood. The chain's CDR3 is CASSFKGLAGPYEQYF. The CDR3 DNA reads TGTGCCAGCAGCTTTAAGGGACTAGCGGGCCCCTACGAGCAGTACTTC.